This TCR beta chain was retrieved from a study of shared clonotypes between healthy human individuals. Clones were read by immunoSEQ multiplex PCR, and TCRdb kept only the in-frame ones, dropping some. The sample yields some 2,100,000 clones, approximately 96% seen once. General observations from the study: Investigators expected sequencing depth to affect clonotype sharing among donors. Estimated richness was generally greater in naive than memory subsets.

For this clone: What it binds is unknown.

This clonotype was obtained from a man in his late teens or twenties in good health. Sequencing was carried out using naive CD4+ T cells sorted from blood. Subset specified: CD45RA+ positively selected.

As DNA, the CDR3 is TGTGCCAGCAGCGAGACTAGCGGGTGGGGGGATACGCAGTATTTT. Residues: CASSETSGWGDTQYF. The rearrangement joins TRBV7-2 to TRBJ2-3; 10 bases fit TRBD2. Germline V CDR1 and CDR2: SGHTA, FQGNSA. The trim removed 5 bases at V and 6 bases at J, leaving 8 bases unmatched. The CDR3 loop spans 15 amino acids.